Detailed here is one TCR beta chain. Its target is unknown. This sample is drawn from a study of beta chain features in type 1 diabetes. A single heparinised blood sample, averaging around 120 mL, was obtained per donor. Study-wide results and caveats: In every one of the four CD4+ subsets, TCRB CDR3s were moderately but significantly shorter in Type 1 diabetes patients. The naive, central memory and Treg TCRB repertoires looked more alike in patients than they did in healthy donors.

Every bit of the isolated RNA underwent reverse transcription, so sequencing read expressed TCRB transcripts. Libraries were prepared by immunoSEQ multiplex PCR; TCRdb keeps only in-frame clonotypes and omits some of them. The sample lists some 250,000 clones; under 13% were seen once. V lost 5 bases and J 4 bases, leaving 14 bases between the germline ends. The V gene's germline CDR1 is SGHVS and CDR2 FQNEAQ. The CDR3 is made up of 14 amino acids. Sequencing was done on a sample of naive CD4+ T cells from blood. This chain connects TRBV7-8 to TRBJ1-2; D is perhaps TRBD1 (5 bases). This receptor was obtained from a man in his thirties or forties with type 1 diabetes. CDR3 region: CASSKDTGGYGYTF. CDR3 DNA: TGTGCCAGCAGCAAAGACACAGGCGGCTATGGCTACACCTTC. Full variable domain (remainder filled in from reference TRBV7-8 and TRBJ1-2): GAGVSQSPRYKVAKRGQDVALRCDPISGHVSLFWYQQALGQGPEFLTYFQNEAQLDKSGLPSDRFFAERPEGSVSTLKIQRTQQEDSAVYLCASSKDTGGYGYTFGSGTRLTVV.